The 24 T cell receptor beta chains below were found in one sample sequenced in a study of naive and memory T cell subsets. Both TRBC1 and TRBC2 were covered by a beta constant-region primer of two equimolar oligonucleotides. TCRdb called the UMI-ligation and nested PCR reads again in MiXCR, with one record for every CDR3 protein. The sample includes about 85,000 distinct CDR3 sequences, around 13% of them seen just once. Material for sequencing was central memory CD4+ T cells from blood. Receptors originate from a human donor in good health.

The chain links TRBV18 to TRBJ1-2; 9 nucleotides match TRBD1. Germline values: CDR1 KGHSH, CDR2 LQKENI. The V segment lost 6 bases and the J segment 4 bases; nucleotides outside the gene matches: 12. This CDR3 has 16 residues. CDR3 DNA sequence: TGTGCCAGCTCGCCAGAGGGACAGGGTATTCCCTATGGCTACACCTTC. It is translated as CASSPEGQGIPYGYTF.

This clonotype was detected a few times. The rearrangement joins TRBV10-3 to TRBJ1-5; D remains ambiguous. Per the germline V gene, CDR1 is ENHRY and CDR2 is SYGVKD. The CDR3 runs to 14 residues. V lost 10 bases and J 1 base, leaving 14 bases between the germline ends. The CDR3, as DNA: TGTGCCACCCTGAGCGCTGGGAGCAATCAGCCCCAGCATTTT. As protein: CATLSAGSNQPQHF.

This clonotype was seen ten or more times. The chain uses TRBV4-1 and TRBJ1-2; unclear D gene. The CDR3 consists of 15 residues. V was clipped by 1 base and J by 1 base, with 10 bases between them. CDR1 and CDR2 from the germline V gene are MGHRA and YSYEKL. This chain's CDR3 is CASSQAVSNNYGYTF. For the CDR3, the DNA is TGCGCCAGCAGCCAAGCCGTGAGCAATAACTATGGCTACACCTTC.

The rearrangement joins TRBV7-2 to TRBJ2-7, with 12 bases lining up with TRBD2. Trimming cost V 5 bases and J 0 bases; bases outside gene matches: 5. Germline V gene data show CDR1 as SGHTA and CDR2 as FQGNSA. The CDR3 has 16 residues. The CDR3 sequence: CASSLTSGSTSYEQYF. Written as DNA, the CDR3 is TGTGCCAGCAGCCTGACTAGCGGGAGTACCTCCTACGAGCAGTACTTC.

This clonotype was counted between two and nine times. The V and J genes are TRBV5-1 and TRBJ2-1; 15 bases agree with TRBD2. This CDR3 is built from 17 residues. Germline V gene sequence: CDR1 SGHRS, CDR2 YFSETQ. The trim removed 0 bases at V and 9 bases at J, leaving 7 bases unmatched. The CDR3 nucleotides are TGCGCCAGCAGCTTGGGCCCAGGACTAGCGGGGGGGGGTGAGCAGTTCTTC. Its protein product is CASSLGPGLAGGGEQFF. The full variable domain, in which reference TRBV5-1 and TRBJ2-1 provide the parts outside the CDR3, is KAGVTQTPRYLIKTRGQQVTLSCSPISGHRSVSWYQQTPGQGLQFLFEYFSETQRNKGNFPGRFSGRQFSNSRSEMNVSTLELGDSALYLCASSLGPGLAGGGEQFFGPGTRLTVL.

This clonotype was counted between two and nine times. The chain carries TRBV7-9 and TRBJ1-1; D uncertain. This CDR3 has 17 amino acids. Germline CDR1 and CDR2: SEHNR and FQNEAQ (reference sequence). Trimming removed 3 bases from V and 1 base from J, with 18 bases in between. CDR3 amino acids: CASSFPTNLLSNTEAFF. The CDR3, as DNA: TGTGCCAGCAGCTTTCCTACAAACTTACTCTCGAACACTGAAGCTTTCTTT. The full variable domain, its missing parts supplied by reference TRBV7-9 and TRBJ1-1, is DTGVSQNPRHKITKRGQNVTFRCDPISEHNRLYWYRQTLGQGPEFLTYFQNEAQLEKSRLLSDRFSAERPKGSFSTLEIQRTEQGDSAMYLCASSFPTNLLSNTEAFFGQGTRLTVV.

This clonotype occurred once. The rearrangement uses TRBV29-1 and TRBJ1-1; D possibly corresponds to TRBD1 (6 bases). Trimming took 3 bases from V and 1 from J, leaving 6 bases between them. The length of the CDR3 is 12 residues. Germline V gene data show CDR1 as SQVTM and CDR2 as ANQGSEA. The CDR3 region has the DNA TGCAGCGTTGACAGGGGGAACACTGAAGCTTTCTTT. Protein product: CSVDRGNTEAFF.

V and J are TRBV30 and TRBJ1-1; 8 nucleotides agree with TRBD1. This CDR3 contains 13 residues. The germline gives CDR1 GTSNPN, CDR2 SVGIG (reference sequence). With V trimmed by 5 bases and J by 7 bases, 9 bases remained unmatched. CDR3 protein: CAWGSGTGREAFF. The DNA of the CDR3 is TGTGCCTGGGGTTCGGGGACAGGACGTGAAGCTTTCTTT. The whole variable domain, filled in from reference TRBV30 and TRBJ1-1, reads SQTIHQWPATLVQPVGSPLSLECTVEGTSNPNLYWYRQAAGRGLQLLFYSVGIGQISSEVPQNLSASRPQDRQFILSSKKLLLSDSGFYLCAWGSGTGREAFFGQGTRLTVV.

This clonotype was detected only a few times. The chain employs TRBV7-9 and TRBJ1-4; 7 positions agree with TRBD1. Germline CDR1 is SEHNR and CDR2 is FQNEAQ (reference sequence). The trim removed 1 base at V and 5 bases at J, leaving 4 bases unmatched. CDR3 length: 15 residues. The CDR3 coding sequence is TGTGCCAGCAGCTTAGAGGGGGCAAGGAATGAAAAACTGTTTTTT. Amino acid sequence: CASSLEGARNEKLFF.

The chain combines TRBV20-1 with TRBJ2-7; 12 positions agree with TRBD2. The V segment lost 1 base and the J segment 7 bases; nucleotides outside the gene matches: 8. CDR1 is DFQATT and CDR2 is SNEGSKA in the germline V gene (reference sequence). CDR3 length equals 15 residues. The CDR3 loop is CSARAQTSGSGEQYF. DNA of the CDR3: TGCAGTGCTAGAGCCCAGACTAGCGGGAGTGGGGAGCAGTACTTC.

The chain couples TRBV20-1 to TRBJ2-3; the D gene is possibly TRBD2 (6 bases). Germline CDR1 DFQATT, CDR2 SNEGSKA (reference sequence). The CDR3 sequence is 13 residues long. Trimming stripped 3 bases from V and 4 bases from J, with 11 bases between. The CDR3 bases are TGCAGTGCTAGTTTGCGGGGCCCAGATACGCAGTATTTT. This sequence encodes CSASLRGPDTQYF.

The rearrangement uses TRBV3-1 and TRBJ1-6; tentative D call: TRBD1 (5 bases). In germline, CDR1 is LGHDT, CDR2 YNNKEL (reference sequence). Trimming left V 6 bases short and J 8 bases short, with 17 bases between. The CDR3 sequence is 15 residues long. This CDR3 reads CASRLSGTGYSPLHF. The CDR3, as DNA: TGTGCCAGCAGACTGAGCGGGACCGGGTATTCACCCCTCCACTTT.

This clonotype was found a few times. The chain links TRBV10-3 to TRBJ2-5, with 9 bases aligning to TRBD2. V shed 3 bases, J shed 3 bases, and the junction held 8 bases outside the gene matches. This CDR3 spans 16 amino acids. CDR1 and CDR2 from the germline V gene are ENHRY and SYGVKD. CDR3 protein: CAISEYRASGKETQYF. The CDR3 DNA reads as TGTGCCATCAGTGAATATAGGGCTAGCGGGAAAGAGACCCAGTACTTC.

This clonotype was recorded a few times. This rearrangement joins TRBV30 to TRBJ1-1; 7 nucleotides align to TRBD1. The CDR3 is 14 amino acids. Germline V gives CDR1 GTSNPN, CDR2 SVGIG (reference sequence). J gave up 3 bases and V 4 bases, and 8 bases lay outside the gene matches. CDR3 residues: CAWKKTGRDTEAFF. DNA of the CDR3: TGTGCCTGGAAGAAGACAGGGAGGGACACTGAAGCTTTCTTT.

This clonotype was recorded a few times. The chain links TRBV20-1 to TRBJ1-4; possible D gene TRBD1, 5 bases. This CDR3 spans 14 amino acids. Germline CDR1 DFQATT, CDR2 SNEGSKA (reference sequence). V was clipped by 5 bases and J by 10 bases, with 20 bases between them. CDR3 nucleotide sequence: TGCAGTGCTGTGACGCTGGGCCGCGGGGGAAAACTGTTTTTT. It is translated as CSAVTLGRGGKLFF.

The rearrangement links TRBV10-2 to TRBJ1-6; D is uncertain. The length of the CDR3 is 14 residues. Germline V CDR1 and CDR2: WSHSY, SAAADI. V was shortened by 6 bases and J by 14 bases, with 20 bases between the two germline ends. In nucleotides, the CDR3 is TGCGCCAGCAGAGAAGACGGAGGCCTTCGGTCCCTCCACTTT. It translates to CASREDGGLRSLHF.

This clonotype was counted between two and nine times. The gene calls are TRBV7-2 and TRBJ2-5; the D call may be TRBD1 or TRBD2 (5 bases each). Looked up from germline, CDR1 is SGHTA and CDR2 is FQGNSA. This CDR3 comprises 15 residues. Trimming pared 3 bases from V and 4 bases from J, leaving 15 bases between. The CDR3, as DNA: TGTGCCAGCAGCTTGAAGCCAGGGACCGTAGAGACCCAGTACTTC. This gives the protein CASSLKPGTVETQYF. The full variable domain, in which reference TRBV7-2 and TRBJ2-5 provide the parts outside the CDR3, is GAGVSQSPSNKVTEKGKDVELRCDPISGHTALYWYRQSLGQGLEFLIYFQGNSAPDKSGLPSDRFSAERTGGSVSTLTIQRTQQEDSAVYLCASSLKPGTVETQYFGPGTRLLVL.

This clonotype was seen more than once but under ten times. The V gene is TRBV20-1, the J gene TRBJ2-2; weak D call: TRBD1 (6 bases). V was clipped by 1 base and J by 0 bases, with 9 bases between them. The CDR3 has 15 residues. Germline V CDR1 and CDR2: DFQATT, SNEGSKA (reference sequence). CDR3 sequence: CSARAGTTNTGELFF. In nucleotides, the CDR3 is TGCAGTGCTAGAGCCGGGACAACGAACACCGGGGAGCTGTTTTTT.

This clonotype has a count of ten or more. The rearrangement uses TRBV20-1 and TRBJ1-6; D gene unclear. The CDR3 extends over 15 amino acids. The germline V and J ends were trimmed by 1 base and 3 bases, with 10 bases remaining between them. Per the germline V gene, CDR1 is DFQATT and CDR2 is SNEGSKA (reference sequence). Here the CDR3 DNA reads TGCAGTGCTAGAGGCCAGACGAACTATAATTCACCCCTCCACTTT. It translates to CSARGQTNYNSPLHF.

This clonotype occurred many times. This chain connects TRBV29-1 to TRBJ2-7; TRBD1 aligns across 8 bases. The CDR3 sequence is 13 residues long. The V gene's germline CDR1 is SQVTM and CDR2 ANQGSEA. Trimming at V came to 6 bases and at J to 5 bases, leaving 9 bases not matched to a gene. The CDR3 DNA reads TGCAGCGTCGAGGGACAGGCCCGTAACGAGCAGTACTTC. Translating it yields CSVEGQARNEQYF.

V gene TRBV3-1 combines with J gene TRBJ2-1; D is ambiguous. The length of the CDR3 is 13 residues. Looked up from germline, CDR1 is LGHDT and CDR2 is YNNKEL (reference sequence). V was clipped by 1 base and J by 7 bases, with 8 bases between them. In DNA, the CDR3 is TGTGCCAGCAGCCAAGTGTCCGGGAATGAGCAGTTCTTC. Protein sequence: CASSQVSGNEQFF.

There are many counts of this clonotype. The chain couples TRBV2 to TRBJ2-5; the D is unclear. V dropped 4 bases and J dropped 1 base, with 7 bases sitting between them. Germline V gene data show CDR1 as SNHLY and CDR2 as FYNNEI. CDR3 size: 13 residues. CDR3 sequence: CASSGNTQETQYF. DNA of the CDR3: TGTGCCAGCAGTGGGAACACCCAAGAGACCCAGTACTTC. Looking up the rest from reference TRBV2 and TRBJ2-5 gives the full variable domain: EPEVTQTPSHQVTQMGQEVILRCVPISNHLYFYWYRQILGQKVEFLVSFYNNEISEKSEIFDDQFSVERPDGSNFTLKIRSTKLEDSAMYFCASSGNTQETQYFGPGTRLLVL.

This clonotype was observed a handful of times. V gene TRBV20-1 combines with J gene TRBJ1-2; D is unresolved. Germline CDR1 is DFQATT and CDR2 is SNEGSKA (reference sequence). V lost 3 bases and J 1 base, leaving 9 bases between the germline ends. The CDR3 contains 13 residues. The CDR3 here is CSASMGINYGYTF. The DNA of the CDR3 is TGCAGTGCTAGCATGGGGATTAACTATGGCTACACCTTC.

Points on this clonotype: A much larger clonotype is one base distant, so this may be a read error. This sequence joins TRBV2 and TRBJ2-3, with D perhaps being TRBD1 or TRBD2 (5 bases each). Looked up from germline, CDR1 is SNHLY and CDR2 is FYNNEI. CDR3 length equals 14 residues. Trimming removed 10 bases from V and 5 bases from J, with 19 bases in between. This CDR3 is CAIKGETSKDTQYF. The CDR3 nucleotides are TGTGCCATCAAAGGGGAGACGTCGAAAGATACGCAGTATTTT.